The 8 T cell receptor beta chains below were found in one sample sequenced in a study of T-cell memory formation after mild COVID-19. TCRdb re-analysed the 5' RACE reads in MiXCR, keeping a single row per CDR3 protein. The sample records 150,000 to 200,000 distinct CDR3 sequences, about 15% being singletons. The sample taken for sequencing was PBMCs or a T cell subset sorted from them (not recorded which). The receptor source for this set is an adult woman who had mild COVID-19 (a few samples of this study predate the infection). Cell type and time point are not known.

V and J are TRBV10-3 and TRBJ2-3; D gene uncertain. V was cut by 2 bases and J by 4 bases, with 7 bases left in between. The CDR3 is made up of 13 amino acids. Germline V gene sequence: CDR1 ENHRY, CDR2 SYGVKD. CDR3 sequence reads: CAISELGADTQYF. The CDR3 region has the DNA TGTGCCATCAGTGAGCTTGGAGCAGATACGCAGTATTTT.

The rearrangement joins TRBV25-1 to TRBJ2-1; no definite D call. This CDR3 region has 13 residues. V lost 11 bases, J lost 2 bases, and 13 bases lay in between. Germline V gives CDR1 MGHDK, CDR2 SYGVNS. The CDR3 is CASSRTAYNEQFF. The CDR3 DNA follows: TGTGCCTCAAGCAGGACGGCCTACAATGAGCAGTTCTTC.

This clonotype was recorded a few times. DNA of the CDR3: TGTGCCAGCAGTTCAATACAGGGCTCCACTGAAGCTTTCTTT. It yields the protein CASSSIQGSTEAFF. V usage is TRBV12-3 or TRBV12-4 and J usage is TRBJ1-1; D might be TRBD1 (6 bases). The CDR3 totals 14 residues. Trimming took 4 bases from V and 4 from J, leaving 13 bases between them.

The V and J genes are TRBV7-2 and TRBJ2-4; no reliable D call. CDR1 is SGHTA and CDR2 is FQGNSA in the germline V gene. V dropped 5 bases and J dropped 3 bases, with 11 bases sitting between them. The CDR3 extends over 14 amino acids. The CDR3 here is CASSPTSIKNIQYF. The DNA for the CDR3 is TGTGCCAGCAGCCCTACGTCTATCAAAAACATTCAGTACTTC.

This clonotype was observed a handful of times. The rearrangement uses TRBV7-2 and TRBJ1-4; D may be TRBD1 (6 bases). Germline V gene data show CDR1 as SGHTA and CDR2 as FQGNSA. The CDR3 sequence is 14 residues long. Trimming removed 2 bases from V and 8 bases from J, with 12 bases in between. CDR3 region: CASSLLPGDEKLFF. DNA for the CDR3: TGTGCCAGCAGCTTATTGCCAGGGGACGAAAAACTGTTTTTT.

A few counts support this clonotype. The rearrangement joins TRBV14 to TRBJ1-6; D is possibly TRBD1 (6 bases). CDR1 SGHDN and CDR2 FVKESK come from the germline V gene. The CDR3 sequence is 17 residues long. With 4 bases removed from V and 4 bases from J, the gap between germline ends came to 17 bases. CDR3 sequence reads: CASSPRGGAWYNSPLHF. The CDR3 DNA sequence: TGTGCCAGCAGCCCCCGGGGGGGGGCCTGGTATAATTCACCCCTCCACTTT.

The chain combines TRBV4-1 with TRBJ2-7; D unresolved. The CDR3 has 16 residues. The V gene lost 1 base and the J gene lost 3 bases, with 16 bases spanning the gap. Germline lookup yields CDR1 MGHRA and CDR2 YSYEKL. CDR3: CASSQGVPWTHYEQYF. In nucleotides, the CDR3 is TGCGCCAGCAGCCAAGGGGTCCCCTGGACCCACTACGAGCAGTACTTC.

A few counts support this clonotype. This chain uses TRBV5-1 with TRBJ2-3; TRBD1 might be the D (8 bases). Trimming stripped 4 bases from V and 1 base from J, with 22 bases between. Germline V CDR1 and CDR2: SGHRS, YFSETQ. The CDR3 is 18 residues long. CDR3 sequence reads: CASSVGLHTGGGTDTQYF. In DNA, the CDR3 is TGCGCCAGCAGCGTGGGCCTCCATACAGGGGGGGGCACAGATACGCAGTATTTT.